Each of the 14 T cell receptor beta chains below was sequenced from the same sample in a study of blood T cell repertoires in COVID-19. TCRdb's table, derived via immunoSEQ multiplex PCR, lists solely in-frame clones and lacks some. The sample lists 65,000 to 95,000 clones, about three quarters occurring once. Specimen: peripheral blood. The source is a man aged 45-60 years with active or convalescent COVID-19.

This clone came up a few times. CDR3 protein: CASTPRAGETQYF. The CDR3 DNA reads as TGTGCCAGCACTCCGCGAGCGGGGGAGACCCAGTACTTC. V is TRBV6-5 and J is TRBJ2-5, with TRBD2 matching 7 bases. V shed 7 bases and J 5 bases; nucleotides not matched to a gene: 7. CDR3 size: 13 residues. Per germline, CDR1 MNHEY and CDR2 SVGAGI.

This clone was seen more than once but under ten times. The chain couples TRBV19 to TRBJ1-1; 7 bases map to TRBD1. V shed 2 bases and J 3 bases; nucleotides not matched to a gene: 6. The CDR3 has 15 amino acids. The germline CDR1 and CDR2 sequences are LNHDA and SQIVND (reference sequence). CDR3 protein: CASSISSGGDTEAFF. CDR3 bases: TGTGCCAGTAGTATAAGCTCAGGGGGAGACACTGAAGCTTTCTTT.

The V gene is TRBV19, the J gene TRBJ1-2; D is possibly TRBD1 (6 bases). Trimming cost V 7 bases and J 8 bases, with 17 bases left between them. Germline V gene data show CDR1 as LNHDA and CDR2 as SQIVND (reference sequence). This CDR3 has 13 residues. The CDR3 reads CASNLGGPMGYTF. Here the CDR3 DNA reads TGTGCCAGTAACTTAGGGGGTCCGATGGGCTACACCTTC.

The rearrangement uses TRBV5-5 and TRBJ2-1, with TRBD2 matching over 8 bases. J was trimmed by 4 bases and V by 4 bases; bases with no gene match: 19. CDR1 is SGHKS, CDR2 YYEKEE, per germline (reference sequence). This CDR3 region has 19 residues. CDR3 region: CASSLRRAGADNLYNEQFF. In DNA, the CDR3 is TGTGCCAGCAGCCTTCGGAGAGCGGGGGCCGACAATCTATACAATGAGCAGTTCTTC.

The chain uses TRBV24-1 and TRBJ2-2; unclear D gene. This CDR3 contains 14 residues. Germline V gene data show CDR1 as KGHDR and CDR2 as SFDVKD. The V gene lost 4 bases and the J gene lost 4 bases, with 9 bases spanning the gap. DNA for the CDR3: TGTGCCACCAGTGAAAGAACTCTCACCGGGGAGCTGTTTTTT. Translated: CATSERTLTGELFF.

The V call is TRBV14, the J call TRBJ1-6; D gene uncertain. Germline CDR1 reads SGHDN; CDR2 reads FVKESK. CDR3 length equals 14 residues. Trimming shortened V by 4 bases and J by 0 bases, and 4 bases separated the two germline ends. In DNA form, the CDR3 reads TGTGCCAGCAGCCTGAGCTCCTATAATTCACCCCTCCACTTT. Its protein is CASSLSSYNSPLHF.

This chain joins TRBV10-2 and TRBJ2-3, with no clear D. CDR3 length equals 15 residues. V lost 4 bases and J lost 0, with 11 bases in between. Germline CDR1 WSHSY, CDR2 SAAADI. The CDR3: CASSAGVLSTDTQYF. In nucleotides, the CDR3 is TGCGCCAGCAGTGCAGGCGTCCTGAGCACAGATACGCAGTATTTT.

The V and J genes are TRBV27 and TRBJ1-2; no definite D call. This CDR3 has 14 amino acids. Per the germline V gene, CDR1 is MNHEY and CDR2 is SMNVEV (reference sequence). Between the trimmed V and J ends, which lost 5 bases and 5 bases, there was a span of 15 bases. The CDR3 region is CASSPPGRYYGYTF. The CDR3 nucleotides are TGTGCCAGCAGTCCGCCCGGTCGTTATTATGGCTACACCTTC.

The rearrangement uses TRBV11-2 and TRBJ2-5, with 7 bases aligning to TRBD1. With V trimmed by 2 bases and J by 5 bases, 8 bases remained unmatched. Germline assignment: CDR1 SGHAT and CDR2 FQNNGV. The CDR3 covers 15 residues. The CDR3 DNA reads TGTGCCAGCAGCTTATGGACAGGCGAGGAGGAGACCCAGTACTTC. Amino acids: CASSLWTGEEETQYF.

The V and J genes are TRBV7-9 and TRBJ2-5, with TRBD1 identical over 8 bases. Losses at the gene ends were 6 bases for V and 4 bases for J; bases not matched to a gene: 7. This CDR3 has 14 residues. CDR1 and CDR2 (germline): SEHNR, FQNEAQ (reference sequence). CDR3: CASSRTGSRETQYF. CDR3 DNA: TGTGCCAGCAGTCGGACAGGGAGTAGAGAGACCCAGTACTTC.

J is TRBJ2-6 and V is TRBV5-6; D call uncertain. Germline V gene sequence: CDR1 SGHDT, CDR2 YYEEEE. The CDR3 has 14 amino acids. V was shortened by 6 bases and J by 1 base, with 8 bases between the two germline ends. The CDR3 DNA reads TGTGCCAGCACAATCTATTCTGGGGCCAACGTCCTGACTTTC. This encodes CASTIYSGANVLTF.

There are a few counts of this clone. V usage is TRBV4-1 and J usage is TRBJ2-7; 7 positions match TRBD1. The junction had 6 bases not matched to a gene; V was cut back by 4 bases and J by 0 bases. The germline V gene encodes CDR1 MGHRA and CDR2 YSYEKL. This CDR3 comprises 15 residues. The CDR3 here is CASSPDRESSYEQYF. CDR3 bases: TGCGCCAGCAGCCCCGACAGGGAGAGCTCCTACGAGCAGTACTTC.

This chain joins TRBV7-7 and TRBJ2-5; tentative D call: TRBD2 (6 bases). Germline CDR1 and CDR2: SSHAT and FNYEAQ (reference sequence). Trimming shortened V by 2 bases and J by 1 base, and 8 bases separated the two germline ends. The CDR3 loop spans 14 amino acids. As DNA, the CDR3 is TGTGCCAGCAGCTTAACCGGGGGCCAAGAGACCCAGTACTTC. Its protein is CASSLTGGQETQYF.

The chain's CDR3 is CASSLAGASVSSYEQYF. In DNA form, the CDR3 reads TGTGCCAGCAGCTTGGCCGGGGCTAGCGTTAGCTCCTACGAGCAGTACTTC. The V gene is TRBV5-5, the J gene TRBJ2-7; perhaps TRBD2 as D (6 bases). CDR3 length equals 17 residues. The V and J ends lost 0 bases and 0 bases respectively, with 16 bases between them. Germline V gene data show CDR1 as SGHKS and CDR2 as YYEKEE (reference sequence).